The sequence of this T cell receptor beta chain was determined in a study of cytomegalovirus exposure and HLA in healthy donors. A multiplex PCR was run with 60 Vbeta primers and 13 Jbeta primers. Assay used: immunoSEQ multiplex PCR; TCRdb lists only in-frame clones, some missing. Found here are about 170,000 clones, almost 85% of them singletons; the top ten hold 4.8%. Germline V CDR1 and CDR2: SGHNT, YYREEE (reference sequence). The V and J ends lost 4 bases and 2 bases respectively, with 12 bases between them. The CDR3 spans 14 residues. Note on this clone: Its antigen is not known.

Study-level results: In an earlier analysis, in some 540 donors, most V segments appeared productive either ~87% or ~30% of the time.

Sequencing was performed on PBMCs. This chain uses TRBV5-4 with TRBJ1-2; tentative D call: TRBD1 (6 bases). This receptor was identified in a girl aged 10 to 17 in good health and CMV-seropositive. The CDR3 spells CASSKPQGNYGYTF. CDR3 sequence (DNA): TGTGCCAGCAGCAAGCCGCAGGGGAACTATGGCTACACCTTC.